The 18 T cell receptor beta chains given below trace back to one sample, sequenced in a study of graft-versus-host responses after intestinal transplantation. Profiling relied on immunoSEQ multiplex PCR, and the TCRdb table lists in-frame clones only, not all of them. The table lists fewer than 120,000 clones, 93% of them singletons. Antigen specificity for these receptors is unknown. Specimen: unstimulated CD8+ T cells sorted from spleen or lymph node cells, collected before intestinal transplant. The origin of the receptors is a human donor who received an intestinal transplant.

This chain connects TRBV7-2 to TRBJ2-1; the match to TRBD2 covers 8 bases. Per germline, CDR1 SGHTA and CDR2 FQGNSA. V lost 3 bases to trimming and J lost 3 bases; unmatched junction nucleotides: 10. The CDR3 extends over 17 amino acids. CDR3 in amino acids: CASSFSLAGGYYNEQFF. CDR3 DNA: TGTGCCAGCAGCTTTAGTTTGGCGGGAGGCTACTACAATGAGCAGTTCTTC.

The genes are TRBV6-1 and TRBJ2-7; tentatively, D is TRBD1 (6 bases). The V gene's germline CDR1 is MNHNS and CDR2 SASEGT. With 5 bases removed from V and 6 bases from J, the gap between germline ends came to 17 bases. The CDR3 contains 14 residues. This CDR3 is CASSPKLNRAEQYF. In DNA form, the CDR3 reads TGTGCCAGCAGTCCCAAACTAAACAGGGCCGAGCAGTACTTC.

This chain connects TRBV7-8 to TRBJ2-1; TRBD1 agrees at 7 bases. Germline V gene sequence: CDR1 SGHVS, CDR2 FQNEAQ. The junction had 8 bases not matched to a gene; V was cut back by 5 bases and J by 7 bases. CDR3 length equals 14 residues. The CDR3 protein is CASSRRQGWNEQFF. CDR3 nucleotide sequence: TGTGCCAGCAGCCGGCGACAGGGATGGAATGAGCAGTTCTTC. Supplemented by reference TRBV7-8 and TRBJ2-1, the full variable domain reads GAGVSQSPRYKVAKRGQDVALRCDPISGHVSLFWYQQALGQGPEFLTYFQNEAQLDKSGLPSDRFFAERPEGSVSTLKIQRTQQEDSAVYLCASSRRQGWNEQFFGPGTRLTVL.

The chain uses TRBV27 and TRBJ2-1, with 9 bases that match TRBD2. CDR1 MNHEY and CDR2 SMNVEV come from the germline V gene (reference sequence). V shed 5 bases and J 7 bases; nucleotides not matched to a gene: 12. This CDR3 is 16 amino acids long. The CDR3 sequence is CASSTEREVGRNEQFF. DNA for the CDR3: TGTGCCAGCAGTACTGAGCGGGAGGTAGGGAGGAATGAGCAGTTCTTC.

The rearrangement joins TRBV6-1 to TRBJ2-6, with D tentatively TRBD1 (5 bases). The germline V gene has CDR1 MNHNS and CDR2 SASEGT. Trimming removed 2 bases at V and 0 bases at J, with 8 bases between. The CDR3 consists of 16 residues. The CDR3 DNA sequence: TGTGCCAGCAGTGAATTGGGGCTCTCTGGGGCCAACGTCCTGACTTTC. It codes for CASSELGLSGANVLTF.

The chain joins TRBV6-5 to TRBJ2-7; D may be TRBD2 (5 bases). Trimming shortened V by 6 bases and J by 2 bases, and 11 bases separated the two germline ends. The CDR3 contains 13 residues. The V gene's germline CDR1 is MNHEY and CDR2 SVGAGI. The CDR3 sequence: CASRVGVPYEQYF. CDR3 DNA sequence: TGTGCCAGCAGAGTGGGAGTCCCCTACGAGCAGTACTTC.

This chain connects TRBV27 to TRBJ2-5, with D possibly matching TRBD2 (6 bases). The V end was cut by 9 bases, the J end by 7 bases, with 12 bases between. Germline CDR1 and CDR2: MNHEY and SMNVEV (reference sequence). There are 11 residues in the CDR3. CDR3 protein: CASLLEGTQYF. In DNA, the CDR3 is TGTGCCAGTTTATTGGAGGGGACCCAGTACTTC.

The V gene is TRBV5-1, the J gene TRBJ2-2, with TRBD2 identical over 8 bases. Trimming at V came to 3 bases and at J to 4 bases, leaving 11 bases not matched to a gene. The CDR3 spans 17 residues. Germline values: CDR1 SGHRS, CDR2 YFSETQ. CDR3 residues: CASSSPRSGRPTGELFF. CDR3 nucleotides: TGCGCCAGCAGCTCCCCTCGGAGCGGGAGACCCACCGGGGAGCTGTTTTTT. The entire variable domain, with the rest obtained from reference TRBV5-1 and TRBJ2-2, is as follows: KAGVTQTPRYLIKTRGQQVTLSCSPISGHRSVSWYQQTPGQGLQFLFEYFSETQRNKGNFPGRFSGRQFSNSRSEMNVSTLELGDSALYLCASSSPRSGRPTGELFFGEGSRLTVL.

The chain joins TRBV16 to TRBJ2-7; D is possibly TRBD1 (6 bases). The CDR3 length is 13 residues. Looked up from germline, CDR1 is KGHSY and CDR2 is FQNENV. V was pared by 8 bases and J by 2 bases, with 13 bases between. Here the CDR3 DNA reads TGTGCCAGCGCCCGGGACATGACCTACGAGCAGTACTTC. This encodes CASARDMTYEQYF.

The rearrangement uses TRBV30 and TRBJ1-2, with 7 positions matching TRBD1. CDR3 length equals 12 residues. After removal of 4 bases from V and 2 bases from J, the junction contained 1 base not matched to a gene. Looked up from germline, CDR1 is GTSNPN and CDR2 is SVGIG (reference sequence). Written as DNA, the CDR3 is TGTGCCTGGAAACAGGGGAACTATGGCTACACCTTC. It codes for CAWKQGNYGYTF. The full variable domain, its missing parts supplied by reference TRBV30 and TRBJ1-2, is SQTIHQWPATLVQPVGSPLSLECTVEGTSNPNLYWYRQAAGRGLQLLFYSVGIGQISSEVPQNLSASRPQDRQFILSSKKLLLSDSGFYLCAWKQGNYGYTFGSGTRLTVV.

The V gene is TRBV27, the J gene TRBJ2-7, with 10 bases identical to TRBD1. With V trimmed by 5 bases and J by 7 bases, 8 bases remained unmatched. The CDR3 covers 14 residues. The germline V gene encodes CDR1 MNHEY and CDR2 SMNVEV (reference sequence). CDR3 bases: TGTGCCAGCAGTAGACGACAGGGGGCGGGTGAGCAGTACTTC. It yields the protein CASSRRQGAGEQYF.

The chain is built from TRBV9 and TRBJ2-2; perhaps TRBD1 as D (7 bases). There are 15 residues in the CDR3. With 4 bases removed from V and 1 base from J, the gap between germline ends came to 11 bases. Germline V lookup: CDR1 SGDLS, CDR2 YYNGEE. CDR3 DNA: TGTGCCAGCAGCACGCGGGACAGGAACACCGGGGAGCTGTTTTTT. This encodes CASSTRDRNTGELFF.

This rearrangement joins TRBV9 to TRBJ2-1; D not resolved. Germline lookup yields CDR1 SGDLS and CDR2 YYNGEE. Trimming removed 0 bases from V and 5 bases from J, with 18 bases in between. The CDR3 is 17 amino acids. The DNA of the CDR3 is TGTGCCAGCAGCGTAGGGACGGAATACTCTGGGGACAATGAGCAGTTCTTC. This encodes CASSVGTEYSGDNEQFF.

The chain combines TRBV27 with TRBJ2-7, with D hard to call. V was clipped by 3 bases and J by 2 bases, with 11 bases between them. Germline values: CDR1 MNHEY, CDR2 SMNVEV (reference sequence). The CDR3 length is 14 residues. DNA for the CDR3: TGTGCCAGCAGTTTTGTGGGCCCTGCCTACGAGCAGTACTTC. It specifies CASSFVGPAYEQYF.

The chain carries TRBV27 and TRBJ2-5; 9 bases are a match to TRBD1. The ends lost 5 bases at V and 4 bases at J; junction bases unmatched: 5. This CDR3 spans 14 amino acids. The germline V gene encodes CDR1 MNHEY and CDR2 SMNVEV (reference sequence). The CDR3 nucleotides read TGTGCCAGCAGTCAGACAGGGGGAGGAGAGACCCAGTACTTC. It encodes CASSQTGGGETQYF.

The V gene is TRBV12-2, the J gene TRBJ2-1; the table's D gene call, TRBD2, was not cross checked with the DNA. TRBV12-2 constitutes a pseudogene. The CDR3 covers 14 residues. This CDR3 reads CASRLAWENNEQFF. CDR3 sequence (DNA): TGTGCAAGTCGCTTAGCCTGGGAGAACAATGAGCAGTTCTTC.

This clone was recorded only once. The chain combines TRBV21-1 with TRBJ2-1; TRBD2, as called in the table, went unchecked against the DNA. TRBV21-1 is flagged as a pseudogene. The CDR3 runs to 15 residues. The CDR3 loop is CASTRDLGSYNEQFF. Written as DNA, the CDR3 is TGTGCCAGCACCCGGGACTTAGGGTCCTACAATGAGCAGTTCTTC.

The chain carries TRBV19 and TRBJ1-5; D uncertain. CDR3 length: 14 residues. Per germline, CDR1 LNHDA and CDR2 SQIVND (reference sequence). With 4 bases removed from V and 0 bases from J, the gap between germline ends came to 7 bases. The CDR3 loop is CASSTPHSNQPQHF. CDR3 in DNA: TGTGCCAGTAGTACACCCCATAGCAATCAGCCCCAGCATTTT. Full variable domain (rest looked up from reference TRBV19 and TRBJ1-5): DGGITQSPKYLFRKEGQNVTLSCEQNLNHDAMYWYRQDPGQGLRLIYYSQIVNDFQKGDIAEGYSVSREKKESFPLTVTSAQKNPTAFYLCASSTPHSNQPQHFGDGTRLSIL.